The TCR beta chain described here comes from a study of blood T cell repertoires in COVID-19. Generated by immunoSEQ multiplex PCR, the TCRdb table keeps only in-frame clones and is missing some. The table has about 320,000 clones, about 89% seen once. The V end lost 4 bases, the J end lost 13 bases, and 14 bases lay between the germline ends. The germline CDR1 and CDR2 sequences are MNHEY and SMNVEV (reference sequence). This CDR3 contains 12 residues. Sequenced sample: peripheral blood. This TCR came from a man aged 18-30 years who had recovered from COVID-19. The chain carries TRBV27 and TRBJ2-1; D is ambiguous. CDR3 nucleotides: TGTGCCAGCAGTTCCCCCCCCTCTTATCAGTTCTTC. Translation: CASSSPPSYQFF.